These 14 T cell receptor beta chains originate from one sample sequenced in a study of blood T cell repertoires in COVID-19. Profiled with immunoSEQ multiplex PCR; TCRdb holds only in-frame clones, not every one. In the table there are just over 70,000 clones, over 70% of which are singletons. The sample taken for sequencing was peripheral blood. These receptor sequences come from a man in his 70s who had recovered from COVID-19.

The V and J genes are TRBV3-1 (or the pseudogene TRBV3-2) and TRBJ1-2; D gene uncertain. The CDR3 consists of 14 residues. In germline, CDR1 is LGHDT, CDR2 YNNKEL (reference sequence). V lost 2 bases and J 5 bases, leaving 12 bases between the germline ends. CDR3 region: CASSQSQSTYGYTF. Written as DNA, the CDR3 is TGTGCCAGCAGCCAATCACAGTCCACATATGGCTACACCTTC.

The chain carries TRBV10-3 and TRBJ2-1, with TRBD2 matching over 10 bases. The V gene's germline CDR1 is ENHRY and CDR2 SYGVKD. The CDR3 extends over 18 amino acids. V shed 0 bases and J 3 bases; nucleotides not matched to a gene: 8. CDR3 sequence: CAISESGSGGPYYNEQFF. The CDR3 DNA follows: TGTGCCATCAGTGAGTCGGGTAGCGGGGGGCCATACTACAATGAGCAGTTCTTC.

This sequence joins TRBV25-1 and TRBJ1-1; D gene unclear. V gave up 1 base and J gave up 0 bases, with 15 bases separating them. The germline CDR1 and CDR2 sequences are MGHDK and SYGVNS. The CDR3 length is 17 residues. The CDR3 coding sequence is TGTGCCAGCAGTGAATCAAGTCGCGGCAGTATGAACACTGAAGCTTTCTTT. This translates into CASSESSRGSMNTEAFF.

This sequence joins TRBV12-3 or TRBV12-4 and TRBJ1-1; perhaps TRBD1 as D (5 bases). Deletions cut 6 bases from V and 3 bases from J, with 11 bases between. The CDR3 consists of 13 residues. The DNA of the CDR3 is TGTGCCAGCAGCTTCAGGGAGGACACTGAAGCTTTCTTT. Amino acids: CASSFREDTEAFF.

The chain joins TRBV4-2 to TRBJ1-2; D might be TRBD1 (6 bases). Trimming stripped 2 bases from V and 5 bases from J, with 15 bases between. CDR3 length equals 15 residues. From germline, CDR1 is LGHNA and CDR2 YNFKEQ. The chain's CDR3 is CASSQLQGLGYGYTF. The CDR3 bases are TGTGCCAGCAGCCAACTTCAGGGGTTGGGGTATGGCTACACCTTC.

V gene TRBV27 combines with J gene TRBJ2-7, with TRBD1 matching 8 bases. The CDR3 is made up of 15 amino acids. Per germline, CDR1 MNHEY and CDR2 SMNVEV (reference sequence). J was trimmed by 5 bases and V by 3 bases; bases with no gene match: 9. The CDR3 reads CASSFNGQGRNEQYF. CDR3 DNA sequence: TGTGCCAGCAGTTTCAACGGACAGGGACGAAACGAGCAGTACTTC.

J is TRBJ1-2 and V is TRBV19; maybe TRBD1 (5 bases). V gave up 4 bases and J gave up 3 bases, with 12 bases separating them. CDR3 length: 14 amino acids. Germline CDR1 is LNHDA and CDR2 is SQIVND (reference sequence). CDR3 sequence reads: CASSTSGSYYGYTF. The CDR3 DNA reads TGTGCCAGTAGTACTTCAGGGTCCTACTATGGCTACACCTTC.

As DNA, the CDR3 is TGTGCCAGCAGTTTTGGCCCGACAGATACGCAGTATTTT. It codes for CASSFGPTDTQYF. The V call is TRBV28, the J call TRBJ2-3, with D unclear. Germline V gene lookup returns CDR1 MDHEN and CDR2 SYDVKM. This CDR3 region has 13 residues. The germline V and J ends were trimmed by 3 bases and 3 bases, with 7 bases remaining between them.

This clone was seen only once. Here the CDR3 reads CASSEGFGLAGLNEQFF. The CDR3 nucleotides read TGTGCCAGCAGTGAAGGTTTTGGGCTAGCGGGACTCAATGAGCAGTTCTTC. The rearrangement links TRBV6-1 to TRBJ2-1; TRBD2 matches 9 bases. Trimming removed 1 base from V and 6 bases from J; junction bases left unmatched: 10. The CDR3 has 17 amino acids. Germline V lookup: CDR1 MNHNS, CDR2 SASEGT.

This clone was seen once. The CDR3 spells CASSVADGGGTGELFF. The CDR3 nucleotides read TGTGCCAGCAGCGTAGCTGACGGCGGCGGCACCGGGGAGCTGTTTTTT. The chain recombines TRBV9 with TRBJ2-2, with unresolved D. Trimming took 0 bases from V and 4 from J, leaving 13 bases between them. Per the germline V gene, CDR1 is SGDLS and CDR2 is YYNGEE. The CDR3 runs to 16 residues.

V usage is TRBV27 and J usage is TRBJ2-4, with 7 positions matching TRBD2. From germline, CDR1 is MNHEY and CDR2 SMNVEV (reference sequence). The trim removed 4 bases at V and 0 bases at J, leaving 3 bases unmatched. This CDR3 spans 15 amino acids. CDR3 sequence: CASSSSGGAKNIQYF. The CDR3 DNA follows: TGTGCCAGCAGTTCCTCGGGGGGAGCCAAAAACATTCAGTACTTC.

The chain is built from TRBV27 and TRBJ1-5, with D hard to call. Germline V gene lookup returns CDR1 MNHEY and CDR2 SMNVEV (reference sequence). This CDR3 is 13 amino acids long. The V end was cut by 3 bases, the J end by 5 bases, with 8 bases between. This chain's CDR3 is CASSLSVDQPQHF. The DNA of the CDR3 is TGTGCCAGCAGTTTGTCTGTAGATCAGCCCCAGCATTTT.

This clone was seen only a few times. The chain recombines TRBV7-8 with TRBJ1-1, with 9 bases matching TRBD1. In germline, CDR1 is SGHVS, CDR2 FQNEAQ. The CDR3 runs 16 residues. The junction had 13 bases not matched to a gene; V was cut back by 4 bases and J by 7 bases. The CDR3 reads CASSSWTGASGGEAFF. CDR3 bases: TGTGCCAGCAGCTCTTGGACAGGGGCAAGTGGTGGTGAAGCTTTCTTT.

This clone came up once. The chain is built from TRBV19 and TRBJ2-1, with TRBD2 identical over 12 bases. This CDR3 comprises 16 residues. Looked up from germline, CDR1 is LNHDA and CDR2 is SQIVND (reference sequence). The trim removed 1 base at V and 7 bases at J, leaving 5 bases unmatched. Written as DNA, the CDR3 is TGTGCCAGTAGTATAGCAGAACTAGCGGGAGGTAATGAGCAGTTCTTC. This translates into CASSIAELAGGNEQFF.